This T cell receptor (beta chain) was profiled in a study of cytomegalovirus exposure and HLA in healthy donors. Study in general: Clustering assigned about four fifths of the 350 to 400 genotyped donors to the Caucasian-associated ancestry cluster. Study-wide findings and caveats: Most TCR sequences were seen very rarely across donors, but some public TCRs occurred in many. 150 or so TCR beta chains were listed as cytomegalovirus-associated.

CDR1 is MDHEN and CDR2 is SYDVKM in the germline V gene. The CDR3 is made up of 14 amino acids. Trimming removed 0 bases from V and 5 bases from J, with 8 bases in between. PCR used 60 Vbeta primers and 13 Jbeta primers. Repertoires were generated with immunoSEQ multiplex PCR, while TCRdb's copy carries only in-frame clones and drops some. Of roughly 100,000 clones in the sample, roughly three quarters are singletons; the top ten hold under 2%. Of note for this clone: Antigen specificity is unknown.

This sequence was found in a woman aged 35 to 49 in good health and CMV-seronegative. The material sequenced was PBMCs. This chain uses TRBV28 with TRBJ2-1; D uncertain. The CDR3 sequence: CASSLWSSDNEQFF. CDR3 coding DNA: TGTGCCAGCAGTTTATGGTCGAGCGACAATGAGCAGTTCTTC.